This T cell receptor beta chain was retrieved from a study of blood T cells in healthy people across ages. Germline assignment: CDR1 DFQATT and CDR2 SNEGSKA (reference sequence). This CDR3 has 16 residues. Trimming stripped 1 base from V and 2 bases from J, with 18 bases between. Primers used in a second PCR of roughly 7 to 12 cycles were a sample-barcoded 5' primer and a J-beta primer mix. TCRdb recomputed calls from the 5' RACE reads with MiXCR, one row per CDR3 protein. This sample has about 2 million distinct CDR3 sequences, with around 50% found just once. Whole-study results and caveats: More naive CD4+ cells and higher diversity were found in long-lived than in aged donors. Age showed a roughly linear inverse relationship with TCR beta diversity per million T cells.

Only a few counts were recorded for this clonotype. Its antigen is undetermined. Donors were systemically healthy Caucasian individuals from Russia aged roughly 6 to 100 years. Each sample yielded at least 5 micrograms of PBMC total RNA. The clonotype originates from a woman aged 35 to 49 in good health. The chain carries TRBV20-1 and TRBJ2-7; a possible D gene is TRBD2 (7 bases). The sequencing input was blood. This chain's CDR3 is CSARGGRAGVTYEQYF. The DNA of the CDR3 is TGCAGTGCTAGAGGGGGGCGGGCGGGGGTAACCTACGAGCAGTACTTC.